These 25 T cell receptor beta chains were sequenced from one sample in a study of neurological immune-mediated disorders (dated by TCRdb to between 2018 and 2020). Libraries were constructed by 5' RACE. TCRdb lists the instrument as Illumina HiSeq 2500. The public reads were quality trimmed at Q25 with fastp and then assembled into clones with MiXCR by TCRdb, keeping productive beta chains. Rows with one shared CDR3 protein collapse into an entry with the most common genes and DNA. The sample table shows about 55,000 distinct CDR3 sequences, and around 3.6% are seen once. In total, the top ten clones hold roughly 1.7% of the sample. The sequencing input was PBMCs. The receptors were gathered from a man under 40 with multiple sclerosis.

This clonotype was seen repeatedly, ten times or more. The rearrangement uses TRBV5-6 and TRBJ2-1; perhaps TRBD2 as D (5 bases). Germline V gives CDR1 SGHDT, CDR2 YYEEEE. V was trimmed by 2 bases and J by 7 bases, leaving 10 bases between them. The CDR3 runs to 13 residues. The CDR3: CASSLGRRNEQFF. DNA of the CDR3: TGTGCCAGCAGCTTAGGGAGACGGAATGAGCAGTTCTTC.

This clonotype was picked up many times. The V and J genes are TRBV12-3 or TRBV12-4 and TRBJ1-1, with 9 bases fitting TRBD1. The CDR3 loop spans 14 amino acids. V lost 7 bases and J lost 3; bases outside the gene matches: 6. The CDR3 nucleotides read TGTGCCAGCACCCCACAGGGGGCTGACACTGAAGCTTTCTTT. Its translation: CASTPQGADTEAFF.

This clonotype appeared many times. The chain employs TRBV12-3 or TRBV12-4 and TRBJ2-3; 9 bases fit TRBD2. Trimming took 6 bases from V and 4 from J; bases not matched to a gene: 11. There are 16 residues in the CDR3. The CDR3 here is CASSPGLARDADTQYF. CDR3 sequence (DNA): TGTGCCAGCAGCCCCGGACTAGCGCGAGACGCAGATACGCAGTATTTT.

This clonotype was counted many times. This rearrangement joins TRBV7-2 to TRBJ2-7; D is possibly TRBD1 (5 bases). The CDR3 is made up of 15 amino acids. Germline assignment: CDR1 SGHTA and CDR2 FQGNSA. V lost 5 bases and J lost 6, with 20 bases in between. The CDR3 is CASSLEAPGLGEQYF. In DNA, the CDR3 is TGTGCCAGCAGCCTAGAGGCCCCAGGGTTAGGCGAGCAGTACTTC.

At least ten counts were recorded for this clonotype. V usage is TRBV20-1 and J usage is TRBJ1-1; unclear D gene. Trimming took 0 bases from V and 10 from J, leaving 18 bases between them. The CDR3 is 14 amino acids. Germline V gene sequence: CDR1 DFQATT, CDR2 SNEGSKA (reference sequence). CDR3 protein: CSARDPGYGKGAFF. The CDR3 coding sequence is TGCAGTGCTAGAGATCCCGGGTACGGCAAGGGAGCTTTCTTT.

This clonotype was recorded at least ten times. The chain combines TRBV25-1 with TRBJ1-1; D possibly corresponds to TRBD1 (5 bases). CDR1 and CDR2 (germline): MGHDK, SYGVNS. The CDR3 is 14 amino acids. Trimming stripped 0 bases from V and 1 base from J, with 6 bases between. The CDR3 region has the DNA TGTGCCAGCAGTGAATATAGGGGGAACACTGAAGCTTTCTTT. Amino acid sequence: CASSEYRGNTEAFF.

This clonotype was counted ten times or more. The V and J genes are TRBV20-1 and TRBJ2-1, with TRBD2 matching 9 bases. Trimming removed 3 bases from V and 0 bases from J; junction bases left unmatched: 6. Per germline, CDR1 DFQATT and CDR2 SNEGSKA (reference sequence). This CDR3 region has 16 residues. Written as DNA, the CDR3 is TGCAGTGCTAGGGATAGCGGGGGCCGCTCCTACAATGAGCAGTTCTTC. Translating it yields CSARDSGGRSYNEQFF.

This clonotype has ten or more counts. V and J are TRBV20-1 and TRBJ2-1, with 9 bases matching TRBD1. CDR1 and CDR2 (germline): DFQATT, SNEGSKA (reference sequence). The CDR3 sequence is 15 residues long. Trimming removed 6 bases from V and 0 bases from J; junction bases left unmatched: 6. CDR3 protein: CSASRDRDSYNEQFF. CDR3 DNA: TGCAGTGCCAGCCGGGACAGGGACTCCTACAATGAGCAGTTCTTC.

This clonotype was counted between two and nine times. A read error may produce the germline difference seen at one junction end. The CDR3 DNA reads TGTGCCAGCAGCTTGTTCAGGGAGGGAGGTCAGCCCCAGAATTTT. This encodes CASSLFREGGQPQNF. The chain employs TRBV5-6 and TRBJ1-5, with D possibly matching TRBD1 (5 bases). The CDR3 is 15 residues long. Germline values: CDR1 SGHDT, CDR2 YYEEEE.

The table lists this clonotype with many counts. Written as DNA, the CDR3 is TGTGCCAGCAGTTTATCTGGAGCAACTAATGAAAAACTGTTTTTT. The encoded protein is CASSLSGATNEKLFF. This chain joins TRBV27 and TRBJ1-4; D gene uncertain. Germline V gene lookup returns CDR1 MNHEY and CDR2 SMNVEV (reference sequence). The CDR3 has 15 residues. V lost 0 bases and J lost 0, with 5 bases in between.

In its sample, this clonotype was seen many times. CDR3 DNA: TGTGCCAGCAGCTCCGGGACAGGGGGCTATAATTCACCCCTCCACTTT. Its protein is CASSSGTGGYNSPLHF. V usage is TRBV5-6 and J usage is TRBJ1-6; TRBD1 matches at 11 bases. The J segment lost 3 bases and the V segment lost 3 bases, leaving 2 bases of the junction unmatched. Looked up from germline, CDR1 is SGHDT and CDR2 is YYEEEE. This CDR3 is 16 amino acids long.

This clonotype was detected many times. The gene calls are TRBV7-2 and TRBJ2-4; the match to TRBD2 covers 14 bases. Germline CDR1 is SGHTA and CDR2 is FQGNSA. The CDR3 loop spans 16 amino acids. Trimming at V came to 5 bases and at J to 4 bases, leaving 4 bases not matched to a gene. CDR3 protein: CASSQGLAGEKNIQYF. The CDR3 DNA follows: TGTGCCAGCAGCCAGGGACTAGCGGGGGAAAAAAACATTCAGTACTTC. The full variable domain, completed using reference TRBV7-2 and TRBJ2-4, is GAGVSQSPSNKVTEKGKDVELRCDPISGHTALYWYRQSLGQGLEFLIYFQGNSAPDKSGLPSDRFSAERTGGSVSTLTIQRTQQEDSAVYLCASSQGLAGEKNIQYFGAGTRLSVL.

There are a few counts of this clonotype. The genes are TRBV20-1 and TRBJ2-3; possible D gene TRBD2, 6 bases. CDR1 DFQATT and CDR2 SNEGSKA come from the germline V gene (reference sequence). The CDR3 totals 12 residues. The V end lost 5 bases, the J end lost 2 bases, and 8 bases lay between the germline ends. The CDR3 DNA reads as TGCAGTGCTTCTAGCGACACAGATACGCAGTATTTT. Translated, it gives CSASSDTDTQYF.

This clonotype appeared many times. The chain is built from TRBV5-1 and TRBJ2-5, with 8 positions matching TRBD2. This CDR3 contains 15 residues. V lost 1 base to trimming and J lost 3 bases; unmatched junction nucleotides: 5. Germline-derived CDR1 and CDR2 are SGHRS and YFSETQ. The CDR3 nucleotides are TGCGCCAGCAGCTTGAGCGGGGGAGGCGAAGAGACCCAGTACTTC. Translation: CASSLSGGGEETQYF.

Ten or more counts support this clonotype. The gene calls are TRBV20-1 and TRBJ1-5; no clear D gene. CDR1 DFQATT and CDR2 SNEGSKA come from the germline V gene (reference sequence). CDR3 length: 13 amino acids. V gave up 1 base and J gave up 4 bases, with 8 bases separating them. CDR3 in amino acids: CSARASGNQPQHF. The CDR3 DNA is TGCAGTGCTAGAGCGTCGGGGAATCAGCCCCAGCATTTT.

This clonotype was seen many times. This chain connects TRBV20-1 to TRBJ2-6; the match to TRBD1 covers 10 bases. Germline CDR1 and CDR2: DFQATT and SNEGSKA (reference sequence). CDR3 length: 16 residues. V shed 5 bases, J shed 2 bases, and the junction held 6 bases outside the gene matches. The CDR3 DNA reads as TGCAGTGCTCGGGACAGGGGTAGCCCTGGGGCCAACGTCCTGACTTTC. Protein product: CSARDRGSPGANVLTF.

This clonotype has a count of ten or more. The CDR3 here is CASSLLKAGEGYEQYF. The CDR3 DNA sequence: TGTGCCAGCAGCTTACTAAAAGCGGGAGAGGGCTACGAGCAGTACTTC. This chain links TRBV7-6 with TRBJ2-7, with 8 bases that match TRBD2. Trimming at V came to 2 bases and at J to 3 bases, leaving 9 bases not matched to a gene. CDR1 SGHVS and CDR2 FNYEAQ come from the germline V gene. The CDR3 runs 16 residues.

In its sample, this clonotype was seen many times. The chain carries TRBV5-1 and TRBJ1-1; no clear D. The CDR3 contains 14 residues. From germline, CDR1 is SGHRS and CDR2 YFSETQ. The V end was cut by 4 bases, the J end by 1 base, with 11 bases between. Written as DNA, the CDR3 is TGCGCCAGCAGCATCGTTTGGGGGAACACTGAAGCTTTCTTT. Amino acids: CASSIVWGNTEAFF.

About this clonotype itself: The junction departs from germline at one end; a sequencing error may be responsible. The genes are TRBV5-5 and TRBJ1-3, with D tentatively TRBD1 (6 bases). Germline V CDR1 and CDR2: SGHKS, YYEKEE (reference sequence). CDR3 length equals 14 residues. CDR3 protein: CASTPGGPGKTIYF. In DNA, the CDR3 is TGTGCCAGCACCCCCGGGGGGCCGGGAAAAACCATATATTTT.

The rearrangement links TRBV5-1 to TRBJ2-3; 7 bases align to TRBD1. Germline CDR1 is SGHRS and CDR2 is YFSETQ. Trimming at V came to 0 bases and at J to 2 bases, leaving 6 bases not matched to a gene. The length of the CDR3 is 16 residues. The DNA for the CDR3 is TGCGCCAGCAGCTTGGAGCCGACAGGGTCCACAGATACGCAGTATTTT. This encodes CASSLEPTGSTDTQYF.

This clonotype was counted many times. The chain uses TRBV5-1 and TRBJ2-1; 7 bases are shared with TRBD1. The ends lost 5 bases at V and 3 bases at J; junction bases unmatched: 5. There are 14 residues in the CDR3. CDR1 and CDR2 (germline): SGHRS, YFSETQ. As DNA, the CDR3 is TGCGCCAGCAGGGACCGGGACAGCTACAATGAGCAGTTCTTC. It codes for CASRDRDSYNEQFF.

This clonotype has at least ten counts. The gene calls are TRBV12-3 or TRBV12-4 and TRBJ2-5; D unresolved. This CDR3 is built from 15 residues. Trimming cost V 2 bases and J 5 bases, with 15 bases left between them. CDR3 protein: CASSLRRTKGETQYF. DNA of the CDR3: TGTGCCAGCAGTTTAAGGCGAACAAAAGGGGAGACCCAGTACTTC.

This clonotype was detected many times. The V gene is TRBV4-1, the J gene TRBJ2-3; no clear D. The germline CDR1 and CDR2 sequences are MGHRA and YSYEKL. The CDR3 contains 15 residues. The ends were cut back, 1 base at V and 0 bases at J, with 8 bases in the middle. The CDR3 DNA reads TGCGCCAGCAGCCAAGCCCCCCCTAGCACAGATACGCAGTATTTT. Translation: CASSQAPPSTDTQYF.

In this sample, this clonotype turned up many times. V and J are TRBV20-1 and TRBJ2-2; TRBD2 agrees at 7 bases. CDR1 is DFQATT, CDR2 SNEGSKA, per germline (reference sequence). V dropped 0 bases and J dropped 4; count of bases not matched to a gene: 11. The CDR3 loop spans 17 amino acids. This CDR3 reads CSARDLAGTSATGELFF. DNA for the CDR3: TGCAGTGCTAGAGATCTGGCGGGAACTAGCGCCACCGGGGAGCTGTTTTTT.

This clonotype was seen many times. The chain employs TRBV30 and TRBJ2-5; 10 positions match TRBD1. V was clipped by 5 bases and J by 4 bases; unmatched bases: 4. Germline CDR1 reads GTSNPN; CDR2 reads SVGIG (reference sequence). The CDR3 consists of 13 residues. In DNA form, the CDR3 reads TGTGCCTGGGACAGGGGGCGACGAGAGACCCAGTACTTC. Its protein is CAWDRGRRETQYF.